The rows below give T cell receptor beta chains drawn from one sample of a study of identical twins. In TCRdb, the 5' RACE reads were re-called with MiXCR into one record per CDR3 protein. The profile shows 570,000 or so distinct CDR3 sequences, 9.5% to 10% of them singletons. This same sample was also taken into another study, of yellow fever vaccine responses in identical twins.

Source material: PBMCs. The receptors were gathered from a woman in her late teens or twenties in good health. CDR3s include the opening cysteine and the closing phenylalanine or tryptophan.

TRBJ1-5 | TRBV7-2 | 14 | CASSLTGTYQPQHF
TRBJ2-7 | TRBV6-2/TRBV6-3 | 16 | CASSTQTGLLAYEQYF
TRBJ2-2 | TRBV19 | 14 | CASSILDRAGELFF
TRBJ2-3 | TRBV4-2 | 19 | CASSPPGTGGIPSTDTQYF
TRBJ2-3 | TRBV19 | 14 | CASDLPGSTDTQYF
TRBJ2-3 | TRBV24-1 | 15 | CATSDRDRAQDTQYF
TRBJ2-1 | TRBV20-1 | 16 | CSAIYSGTRSYNEQFF
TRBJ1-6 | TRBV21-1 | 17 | CASSKEDQRGGYSPLHF
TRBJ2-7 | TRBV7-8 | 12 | CASSSIGDEQYF
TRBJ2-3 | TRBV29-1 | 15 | CSVEDRRAHTDTQYF
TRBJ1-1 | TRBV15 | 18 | CATSRPRTGTVPNTEAFF
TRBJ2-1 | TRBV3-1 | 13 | CASSPRTSSEQFF
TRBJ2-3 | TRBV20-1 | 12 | CSARSDRDTQYF
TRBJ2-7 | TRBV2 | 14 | CASFGQVDSYEQYF
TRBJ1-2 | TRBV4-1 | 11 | CASSRMGSPDF
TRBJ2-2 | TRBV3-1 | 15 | CASSRGQPDTGELFF
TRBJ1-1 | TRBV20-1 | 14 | CSAHRNSREGEAFF
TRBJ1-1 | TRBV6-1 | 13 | CASSATGNTEAFF
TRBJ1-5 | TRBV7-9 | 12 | CASADSNQPQHF
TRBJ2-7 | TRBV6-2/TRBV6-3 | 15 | CASSYQLADTYEQYF
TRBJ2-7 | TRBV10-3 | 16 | CAISESGAGAPYEQYF
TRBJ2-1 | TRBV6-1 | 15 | CASSATRVSYNEQFF
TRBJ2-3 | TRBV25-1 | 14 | CASSEFEGTDTQYF
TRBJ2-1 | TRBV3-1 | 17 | CASSQEKLGNSYNEQFF
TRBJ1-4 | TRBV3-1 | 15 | CASTPTDSANEKLFF
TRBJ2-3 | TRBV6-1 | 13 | CASEARLADTQYF
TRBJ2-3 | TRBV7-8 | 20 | CASSLVGLAGGPSPGDTQYF
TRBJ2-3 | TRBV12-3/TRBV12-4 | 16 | CASSALQGARSDTQYF
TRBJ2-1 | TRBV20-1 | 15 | CSARDLGGATNEQFF
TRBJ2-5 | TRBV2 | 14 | CASSGPAGGRSQYF
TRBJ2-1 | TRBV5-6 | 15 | CASSFASGRYNEQFF
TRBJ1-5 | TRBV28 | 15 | CASSFPTGLNQPQHF
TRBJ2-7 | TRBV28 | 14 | CASSLSGPGYEQYF
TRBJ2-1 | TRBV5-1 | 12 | CASSLKLGEQFF
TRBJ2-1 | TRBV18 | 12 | CASSTQVNEQFF
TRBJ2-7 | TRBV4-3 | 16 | CASSQDSGGSTYEQYF
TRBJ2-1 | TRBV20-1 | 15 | CSARDFREGYNEQFF
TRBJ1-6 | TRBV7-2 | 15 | CASSLAGTANSPLHF
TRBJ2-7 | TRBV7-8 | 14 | CASSLDRGGSEQYF
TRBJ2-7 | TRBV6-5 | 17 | CASSYSGRLGGYYEQYF
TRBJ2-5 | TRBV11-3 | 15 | CASSHKTGAGETQYF
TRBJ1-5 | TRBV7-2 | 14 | CASSRDGFNQPQHF
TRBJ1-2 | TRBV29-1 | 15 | CSVEMQTMGNYGYTF
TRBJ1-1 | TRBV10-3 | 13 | CAISESRPGEAFF